This T cell receptor (beta chain) originates from a study of shared clonotypes between healthy human individuals. Genomic DNA of every subset was divided equally among multiple immunoSEQ plates. The data were produced by immunoSEQ multiplex PCR, yet TCRdb's version contains in-frame clones alone and is incomplete. The sample includes 2.5 million or so clones, around nine tenths seen only once; the top ten take 0.13% to 0.15%. Study observations and caveats: Several donors had 5% to 6.5% of their naive CD4 clonotypes in common.

The J segment lost 5 bases and the V segment lost 4 bases, leaving 7 bases of the junction unmatched. The CDR3 consists of 15 residues. CDR1 MDHEN and CDR2 SYDVKM come from the germline V gene. Nashville, Tennessee was home to all donors, each a Caucasian adult. This clone was seen once. Antigen: not known. This clonotype was obtained from a man between 18 and 29 years old in good health. Sequenced input: naive CD4+ T cells sorted from blood. Subset here: CD45RA+ positively selected. The genes are TRBV28 and TRBJ2-5; 10 nucleotides line up with TRBD2. CDR3 loop: CASSSPGLAWETQYF. The CDR3 bases are TGTGCCAGCAGTTCGCCGGGACTAGCGTGGGAGACCCAGTACTTC.